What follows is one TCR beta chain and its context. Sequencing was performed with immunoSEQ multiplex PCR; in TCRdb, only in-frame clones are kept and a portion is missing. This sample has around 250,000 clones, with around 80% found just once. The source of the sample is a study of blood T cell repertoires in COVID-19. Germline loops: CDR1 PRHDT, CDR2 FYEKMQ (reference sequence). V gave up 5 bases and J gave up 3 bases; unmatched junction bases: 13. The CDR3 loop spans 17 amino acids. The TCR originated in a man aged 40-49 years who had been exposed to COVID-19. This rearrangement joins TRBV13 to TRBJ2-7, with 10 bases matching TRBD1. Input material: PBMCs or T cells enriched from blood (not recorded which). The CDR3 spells CASSPAATGGENYEQYF. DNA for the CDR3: TGTGCCAGCAGCCCCGCTGCGACAGGGGGCGAAAACTACGAGCAGTACTTC.